The 14 T cell receptor beta chains below all came from one sample that was sequenced in a study of identical twins. One entry per CDR3 protein results from TCRdb running MiXCR on the 5' RACE reads. The table shows 400,000 to 550,000 distinct CDR3 sequences, with roughly 13% occurring only once. This same sample was also taken into another study, of yellow fever vaccine responses in identical twins.

The source material was CD4+ T cells sorted from blood. The receptor set was obtained from a woman aged 18-30 years in good health.

This clonotype appeared a few times. V usage is TRBV11-2 and J usage is TRBJ2-5, with 10 bases aligning to TRBD2. CDR1 and CDR2 from the germline V gene are SGHAT and FQNNGV. The CDR3 contains 16 residues. With 5 bases clipped from V and 0 bases from J, the junction kept 6 bases outside the gene matches. DNA for the CDR3: TGTGCCAGCAGCAAACGACTAGCGGGCTACCAAGAGACCCAGTACTTC. Amino acid sequence: CASSKRLAGYQETQYF.

CDR3 nucleotide sequence: TGTGCCAGCAGTCTCGGCCCCCTTCAGTACTTC. This codes for CASSLGPLQYF. The chain joins TRBV2 to TRBJ2-7; D is unresolved. Trimming stripped 5 bases from V and 10 bases from J, with 12 bases between. Germline V CDR1 and CDR2: SNHLY, FYNNEI. The CDR3 covers 11 residues.

The chain is built from TRBV5-1 and TRBJ2-2; 8 positions agree with TRBD1. Trimming at V came to 4 bases and at J to 8 bases, leaving 7 bases not matched to a gene. The CDR3 is made up of 14 amino acids. CDR1 is SGHRS and CDR2 is YFSETQ in the germline V gene. CDR3 in DNA: TGCGCCAGCAGCACCCTGGACAGGGCTGGGGAGCTGTTTTTT. Translation gives CASSTLDRAGELFF.

This clonotype was recorded a few times. V and J are TRBV4-2 and TRBJ2-1, with D maybe TRBD1 (6 bases). V lost 0 bases to trimming and J lost 0 bases, with 18 bases between them. Germline CDR1 LGHNA, CDR2 YNFKEQ. The CDR3 consists of 19 residues. The CDR3, as DNA: TGTGCCAGCAGCCAAGACGACGGGACACAGTTGAGCTCCTACAATGAGCAGTTCTTC. Encoded protein: CASSQDDGTQLSSYNEQFF.

The chain recombines TRBV6-2 or TRBV6-3 with TRBJ1-1, with D uncertain. Trimming took off 10 bases at V and 4 bases at J, with 16 bases between the two ends. The germline gives CDR1 MNHEY, CDR2 SVGEGT. This CDR3 has 13 residues. The CDR3 DNA is TGTGCCACGCAAGACGGAGTGGTCACTGAAGCTTTCTTT. It encodes CATQDGVVTEAFF.

This clonotype came up a few times. V is TRBV5-1 and J is TRBJ2-7; 8 positions agree with TRBD2. There are 16 residues in the CDR3. The ends lost 5 bases at V and 1 base at J; junction bases unmatched: 11. The germline CDR1 and CDR2 sequences are SGHRS and YFSETQ. DNA for the CDR3: TGCGCCAGCAGAAACGGGAGGGCCCAGATTTCCTACGAGCAGTACTTC. Its protein product is CASRNGRAQISYEQYF.

The chain recombines TRBV6-5 with TRBJ2-2; 8 positions match TRBD1. Germline trimming cut 2 bases from V and 5 bases from J; bases unmatched to any gene: 4. Germline CDR1 MNHEY, CDR2 SVGAGI. The CDR3 loop spans 15 amino acids. This CDR3 reads CASSYQDRVTGELFF. The CDR3 region has the DNA TGTGCCAGCAGTTACCAGGACAGGGTTACCGGGGAGCTGTTTTTT.

This clonotype came up a few times. CDR3: CASSLDGYSTDTQYF. Written as DNA, the CDR3 is TGCGCCAGCAGCTTGGATGGCTACTCCACAGATACGCAGTATTTT. The chain couples TRBV5-1 to TRBJ2-3; D is unresolved. Germline CDR1 is SGHRS and CDR2 is YFSETQ. The CDR3 sequence is 15 residues long. V was pared by 0 bases and J by 2 bases, with 10 bases between.

The table lists this clonotype with a few counts. The genes are TRBV7-2 and TRBJ2-6, with D possibly being TRBD2 (6 bases). The V end lost 1 base, the J end lost 3 bases, and 13 bases lay between the germline ends. Germline V CDR1 and CDR2: SGHTA, FQGNSA. The CDR3 sequence is 17 residues long. CDR3 loop: CASSLVGGIGGANVLTF. The CDR3 coding sequence is TGTGCCAGCAGCTTAGTGGGGGGTATTGGTGGGGCCAACGTCCTGACTTTC. The full variable domain, its missing parts supplied by reference TRBV7-2 and TRBJ2-6, is GAGVSQSPSNKVTEKGKDVELRCDPISGHTALYWYRQSLGQGLEFLIYFQGNSAPDKSGLPSDRFSAERTGGSVSTLTIQRTQQEDSAVYLCASSLVGGIGGANVLTFGAGSRLTVL.

The V gene is TRBV6-2 or TRBV6-3, the J gene TRBJ2-1, with 10 bases lining up with TRBD1. The CDR3 is 15 residues long. J was trimmed by 6 bases and V by 5 bases; bases with no gene match: 7. Germline V gene data show CDR1 as MNHEY and CDR2 as SVGEGT. DNA for the CDR3: TGTGCCAGCAGTCCCGGGACAGGGGCCCTCAATGAGCAGTTCTTC. This codes for CASSPGTGALNEQFF.

This clonotype was seen a handful of times. This chain joins TRBV11-2 and TRBJ2-3; 13 bases match TRBD2. The CDR3 loop spans 17 amino acids. Germline CDR1 is SGHAT and CDR2 is FQNNGV. V was clipped by 4 bases and J by 2 bases; unmatched bases: 6. The CDR3 DNA sequence: TGTGCCAGCAGCTCCCGACTAGCGGGGGGTCCCACAGATACGCAGTATTTT. This codes for CASSSRLAGGPTDTQYF. The variable domain in full, with the rest retrieved from reference TRBV11-2 and TRBJ2-3, is EAGVAQSPRYKIIEKRQSVAFWCNPISGHATLYWYQQILGQGPKLLIQFQNNGVVDDSQLPKDRFSAERLKGVDSTLKIQPAKLEDSAVYLCASSSRLAGGPTDTQYFGPGTRLTVL.

This clonotype turned up a few times. The chain is built from TRBV7-2 and TRBJ2-7; 8 bases are a match to TRBD1. The V gene's germline CDR1 is SGHTA and CDR2 FQGNSA. With 5 bases clipped from V and 1 base from J, the junction kept 10 bases outside the gene matches. The CDR3 sequence is 16 residues long. Here the CDR3 DNA reads TGTGCCAGCAGCGATCAGGGGGCGGACCCATCCTACGAGCAGTACTTC. The encoded protein is CASSDQGADPSYEQYF.

This clonotype has ten or more counts. The chain is built from TRBV4-1 and TRBJ2-6; D possibly corresponds to TRBD1 (5 bases). V lost 1 base and J 2 bases, leaving 12 bases between the germline ends. CDR1 is MGHRA, CDR2 YSYEKL, per germline. The CDR3 extends over 17 amino acids. The CDR3 bases are TGCGCCAGCAGCCAAGTCTACTCAGGGCCTGGGGCCAACGTCCTGACTTTC. Its translation is CASSQVYSGPGANVLTF.

Only a few counts were recorded for this clonotype. The chain carries TRBV20-1 and TRBJ1-1; 9 nucleotides match TRBD1. The CDR3 is 13 residues long. V shed 4 bases, J shed 5 bases, and the junction held 5 bases outside the gene matches. Per the germline V gene, CDR1 is DFQATT and CDR2 is SNEGSKA (reference sequence). The CDR3 DNA reads as TGCAGTGCTAACCACAGGGGGCGAACTGAAGCTTTCTTT. Translated, it gives CSANHRGRTEAFF.